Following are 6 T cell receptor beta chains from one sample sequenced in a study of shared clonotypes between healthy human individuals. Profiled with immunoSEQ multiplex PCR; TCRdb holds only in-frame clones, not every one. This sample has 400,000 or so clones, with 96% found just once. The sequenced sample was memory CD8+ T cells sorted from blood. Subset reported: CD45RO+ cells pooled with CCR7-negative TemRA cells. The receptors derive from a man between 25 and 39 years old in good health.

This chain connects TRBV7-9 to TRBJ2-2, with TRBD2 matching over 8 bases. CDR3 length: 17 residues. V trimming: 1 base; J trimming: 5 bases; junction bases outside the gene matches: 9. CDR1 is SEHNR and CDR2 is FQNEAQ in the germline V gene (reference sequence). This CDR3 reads CASSLVLTSGSTGELFF. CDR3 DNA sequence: TGTGCCAGCAGCTTAGTTCTCACTAGCGGATCTACCGGGGAGCTGTTTTTT.

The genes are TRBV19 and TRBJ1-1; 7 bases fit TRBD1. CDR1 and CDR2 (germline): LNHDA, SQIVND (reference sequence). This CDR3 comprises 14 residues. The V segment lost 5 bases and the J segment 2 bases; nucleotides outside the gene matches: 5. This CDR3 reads CASSFRQGNTEAFF. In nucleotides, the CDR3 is TGTGCCAGTAGTTTCAGACAGGGTAACACTGAAGCTTTCTTT.

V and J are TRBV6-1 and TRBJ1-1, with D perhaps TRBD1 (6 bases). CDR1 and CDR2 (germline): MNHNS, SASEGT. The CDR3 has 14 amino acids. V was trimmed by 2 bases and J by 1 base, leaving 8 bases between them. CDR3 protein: CASSERGGNTEAFF. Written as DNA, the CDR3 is TGTGCCAGCAGTGAAAGGGGGGGGAACACTGAAGCTTTCTTT.

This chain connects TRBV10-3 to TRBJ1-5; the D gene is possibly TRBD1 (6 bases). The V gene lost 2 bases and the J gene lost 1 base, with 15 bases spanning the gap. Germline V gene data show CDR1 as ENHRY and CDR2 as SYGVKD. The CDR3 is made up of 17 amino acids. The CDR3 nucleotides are TGTGCCATCAGTGAGGTCCTGGGGGCTGGGAGCAATCAGCCCCAGCATTTT. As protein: CAISEVLGAGSNQPQHF.

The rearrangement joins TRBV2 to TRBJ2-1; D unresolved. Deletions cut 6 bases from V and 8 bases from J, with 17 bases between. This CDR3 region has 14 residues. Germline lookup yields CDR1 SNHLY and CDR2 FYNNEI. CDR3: CASSVDRGIDEQFF. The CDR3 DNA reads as TGTGCCAGCAGCGTTGACCGTGGGATCGATGAGCAGTTCTTC.

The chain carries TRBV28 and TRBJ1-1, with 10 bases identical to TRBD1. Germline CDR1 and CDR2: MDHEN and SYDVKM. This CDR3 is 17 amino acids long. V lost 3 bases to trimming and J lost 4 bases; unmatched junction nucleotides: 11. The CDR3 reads CASSLAKTGGVSTEAFF. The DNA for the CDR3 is TGTGCCAGCAGTTTGGCTAAGACAGGGGGCGTAAGCACTGAAGCTTTCTTT.